These T cell receptor beta chains were read from a single sample in a study of early stage breast cancer tumors. Assay: immunoSEQ multiplex PCR; the TCRdb copy retains only in-frame clones and omits some. Counted here are fewer than 70,000 clones, approximately 80% occurring once; the ten biggest clones make up less than 4%. Sequencing input: blood. Source of these receptors: a person between 30 and 45 years old with breast cancer. CDR3s include the opening cysteine and the closing phenylalanine or tryptophan. Fields, in order: clone size, V gene, J gene, D gene, CDR3 DNA, CDR3 protein. A D gene is named only where the DNA matches it firmly. A clone size is listed for some rows: how often the clone was seen (once, few, many), or a class if it is expanded.

>many|TRBV10-1|TRBJ2-1|TRBD2
TGCGCCAGCAGCGACCCGGGACTAGCGAGGAATGAGCAGTTCTTC
CASSDPGLARNEQFF
>.|TRBV27|TRBJ2-2|.
TGTGCCAGTACTCTCACCGGGACCTTCGGGGCCGGGGAGCTGTTTTTT
CASTLTGTFGAGELFF
>few|TRBV19|TRBJ2-1|TRBD2
TGTGCCAGTGGGGGACTAGCGGACCACAATGAGCAGTTCTTC
CASGGLADHNEQFF
>.|TRBV7-6|TRBJ2-1|TRBD2
TGTGCCAGCACTCTCTGGGCCGGGGGGGACAATGAGCAGTTCTTC
CASTLWAGGDNEQFF
>few|TRBV6-5|TRBJ2-7|.
TGTGCCAGCAGTCAAGGGCCTGCCTACGAGCAGTACTTC
CASSQGPAYEQYF
>.|TRBV9|TRBJ2-7|TRBD1
TGTGCCAGCAGCGCGGAAGGACAGGTTCCACCCTACGAGCAGTACTTC
CASSAEGQVPPYEQYF
>.|TRBV28|TRBJ2-7|TRBD1
TGTGCCAGCAGAGGCAACAGGGGCCGGGACAAACTCCCATACGAGCAGTACTTC
CASRGNRGRDKLPYEQYF
>.|TRBV25-1|TRBJ1-5|TRBD1
TGTGCCAGCAGCCCAGGGGGGGTTTGGGGCAATCAGCCCCAGCATTTT
CASSPGGVWGNQPQHF
>.|TRBV14|TRBJ2-5|.
TGTGCCAGCAGCCAACAAGAGACCCAGTACTTC
CASSQQETQYF
>.|TRBV7-8|TRBJ2-1|TRBD1
TGTGCCAGCAGCCCGAGACAGGGACCATACAATGAGCAGTTCTTC
CASSPRQGPYNEQFF
>.|TRBV7-3|TRBJ2-2|.
TGTGCCAGCAGCACTAGGGGGGGGTTCGGGGAGCTGTTTTTT
CASSTRGGFGELFF
>once|TRBV19|TRBJ2-3|.
TGTGCCAGTAGTATATTCGCCACACCCGACACAGATACGCAGTATTTT
CASSIFATPDTDTQYF
>.|TRBV15|TRBJ1-2|.
TGTGCCACCAGCAGAGATTGGGGAGGGGAATCTGGCTACACCTTC
CATSRDWGGESGYTF
>.|TRBV18|TRBJ1-2|.
TGTGCCAGCTCACCCGAGCGGGCAGCGGGCTACACCTTC
CASSPERAAGYTF
>.|TRBV27|TRBJ2-7|TRBD2
TGTGCCAGCAGTTTGGGAAGCGGGAGCTACGAGCAGTACTTC
CASSLGSGSYEQYF
>.|TRBV5-8|TRBJ1-5|.
TGTGCCAGCAGCTTCCTTCTTGGGGACACGATCGTGCAGCCCCAGCATTTT
CASSFLLGDTIVQPQHF
>.|TRBV5-1|TRBJ1-1|.
TGCGCCAGCAGCTCAGGATCCATGAACACTGAAGCTTTCTTT
CASSSGSMNTEAFF
>.|TRBV5-4|TRBJ2-3|.
TGTGCCAGCAGCTTCCCGGGACTCCCTCAAGATACGCAGTATTTT
CASSFPGLPQDTQYF
>.|TRBV5-1|TRBJ1-1|.
TGCGCCAGCAGCTTGAGCGGACCAACGGTTACTGAAGCTTTCTTT
CASSLSGPTVTEAFF
>.|TRBV30|TRBJ2-1|.
TGTGCCTGGAGTGAGGGGTATGAGCAGTTCTTC
CAWSEGYEQFF
>.|TRBV15|TRBJ1-5|.
TGTGCCACCAGCAGCCTATCCGGGGGGGAATATAGCAATCAGCCCCAGCATTTT
CATSSLSGGEYSNQPQHF
>.|TRBV9|TRBJ2-7|.
TGTGCCAGCAGCGCGTCTTATGGGAGGAGCTACGAGCAGTACTTC
CASSASYGRSYEQYF
>once|TRBV29-1|TRBJ1-2|TRBD1
TGCAGCACGGGGGACAGGGGGCGAGGTTACACCTTC
CSTGDRGRGYTF
>.|TRBV7-3|TRBJ2-3|TRBD2
TGTGCCAGCAGCCTCGGGACTAGTAGGGTGACAGATACGCAGTATTTT
CASSLGTSRVTDTQYF
>.|TRBV5-6|TRBJ1-5|.
TGTGCCAGCAGCTTGGCGGCGGGTCAGCCCCAGCATTTT
CASSLAAGQPQHF
>.|TRBV4-1|TRBJ2-7|TRBD1
TGCGCCAGCAGCCAGTCCACAGGGGGCCCCGAAGACGAGCAGTACTTC
CASSQSTGGPEDEQYF
>.|TRBV12-5|TRBJ2-5|.
TGTGCTAGTGGTTTGAATCTCCAAGAGACCCAGTACTTC
CASGLNLQETQYF
>few|TRBV30|TRBJ1-4|TRBD1
TGTGCCTGGAATAACAGGGGTCTCGGTAATGAAAAACTGTTTTTT
CAWNNRGLGNEKLFF
>once|TRBV7-3|TRBJ2-7|.
TGTGCCAGCAGCTTGGGGGTAACCTACGAGCAGTACTTC
CASSLGVTYEQYF
>.|TRBV2|TRBJ1-1|.
TGTGCCAGCAGTTTACAGGGAACCTTCAGTGAAGCTTTCTTT
CASSLQGTFSEAFF
>.|TRBV30|TRBJ1-3|.
TGTGCCTGGAGGGAAGTCAACGCAGGAAACACCATATATTTT
CAWREVNAGNTIYF